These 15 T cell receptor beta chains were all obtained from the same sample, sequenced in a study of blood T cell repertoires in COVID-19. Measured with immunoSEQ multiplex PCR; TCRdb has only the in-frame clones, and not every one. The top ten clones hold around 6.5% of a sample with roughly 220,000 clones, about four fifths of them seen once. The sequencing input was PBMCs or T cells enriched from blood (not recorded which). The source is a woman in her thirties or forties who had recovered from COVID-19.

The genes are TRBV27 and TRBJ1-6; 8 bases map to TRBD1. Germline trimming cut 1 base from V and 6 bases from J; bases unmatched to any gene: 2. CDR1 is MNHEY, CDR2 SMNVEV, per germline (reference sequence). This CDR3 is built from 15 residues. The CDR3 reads CASSLWTGSNSPLHF. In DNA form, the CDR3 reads TGTGCCAGCAGTTTATGGACAGGGAGTAATTCACCCCTCCACTTT.

This CDR3 reads CASPEGACEQYF. CDR3 nucleotide sequence: TGTGCCAGTCCCGAGGGGGCTTGCGAGCAGTACTTC. The chain combines TRBV19 with TRBJ2-7, with 7 positions matching TRBD1. The V segment lost 8 bases and the J segment 6 bases; nucleotides outside the gene matches: 7. The CDR3 consists of 12 residues. Per germline, CDR1 LNHDA and CDR2 SQIVND (reference sequence).

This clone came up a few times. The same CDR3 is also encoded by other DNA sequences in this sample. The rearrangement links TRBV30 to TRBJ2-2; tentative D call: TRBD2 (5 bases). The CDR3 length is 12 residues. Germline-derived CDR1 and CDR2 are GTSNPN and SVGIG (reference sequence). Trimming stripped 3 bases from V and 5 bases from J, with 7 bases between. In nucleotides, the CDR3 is TGTGCCTGGAGAAGAGGGACCGGGGAGCTGTTTTTT. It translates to CAWRRGTGELFF.

CDR3 coding DNA: TGTGCCACCAGTGATTTTTCCCAGGATCAGCCCCAGCATTTT. This translates into CATSDFSQDQPQHF. The V and J genes are TRBV24-1 and TRBJ1-5, with D hard to call. Looked up from germline, CDR1 is KGHDR and CDR2 is SFDVKD. The CDR3 has 14 residues. With 1 base removed from V and 5 bases from J, the gap between germline ends came to 8 bases.

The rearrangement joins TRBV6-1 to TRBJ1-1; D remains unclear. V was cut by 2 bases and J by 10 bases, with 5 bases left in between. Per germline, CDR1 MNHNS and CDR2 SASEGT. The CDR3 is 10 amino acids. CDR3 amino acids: CASSEYGAFF. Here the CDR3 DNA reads TGTGCCAGCAGTGAATACGGAGCTTTCTTT.

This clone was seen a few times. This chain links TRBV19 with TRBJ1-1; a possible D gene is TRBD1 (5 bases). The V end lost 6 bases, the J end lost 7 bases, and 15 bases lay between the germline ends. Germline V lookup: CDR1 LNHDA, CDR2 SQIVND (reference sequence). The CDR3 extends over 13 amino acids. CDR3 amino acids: CASREKGRLEAFF. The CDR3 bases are TGTGCCAGTAGAGAAAAGGGGCGTCTTGAAGCTTTCTTT.

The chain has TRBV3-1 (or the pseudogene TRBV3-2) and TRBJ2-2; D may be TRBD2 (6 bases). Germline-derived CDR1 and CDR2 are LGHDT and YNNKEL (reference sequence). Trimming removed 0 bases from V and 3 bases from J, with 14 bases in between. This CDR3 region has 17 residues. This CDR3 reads CASSQDAREGYTGELFF. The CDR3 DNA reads TGTGCCAGCAGCCAAGATGCGCGGGAAGGGTACACCGGGGAGCTGTTTTTT.

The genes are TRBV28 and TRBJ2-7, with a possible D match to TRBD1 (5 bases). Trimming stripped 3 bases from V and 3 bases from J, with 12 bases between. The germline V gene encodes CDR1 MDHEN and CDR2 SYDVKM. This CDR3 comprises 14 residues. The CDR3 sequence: CASSFLQGSYEQYF. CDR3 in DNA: TGTGCCAGCAGTTTTCTTCAGGGTAGCTACGAGCAGTACTTC.

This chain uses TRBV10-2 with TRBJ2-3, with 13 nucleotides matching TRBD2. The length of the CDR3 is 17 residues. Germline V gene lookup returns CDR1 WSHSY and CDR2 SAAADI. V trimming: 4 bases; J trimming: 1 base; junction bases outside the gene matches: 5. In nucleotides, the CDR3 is TGCGCCAGCAGTGCACAACTAGCGGGAGGGGGCACAGATACGCAGTATTTT. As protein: CASSAQLAGGGTDTQYF.

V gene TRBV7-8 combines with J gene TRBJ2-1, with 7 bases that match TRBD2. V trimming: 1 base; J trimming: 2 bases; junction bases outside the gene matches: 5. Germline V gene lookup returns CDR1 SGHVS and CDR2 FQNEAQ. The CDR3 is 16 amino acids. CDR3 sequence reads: CASSLGYLAAYNEQFF. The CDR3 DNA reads TGTGCCAGCAGCTTAGGGTATCTAGCGGCCTACAATGAGCAGTTCTTC.

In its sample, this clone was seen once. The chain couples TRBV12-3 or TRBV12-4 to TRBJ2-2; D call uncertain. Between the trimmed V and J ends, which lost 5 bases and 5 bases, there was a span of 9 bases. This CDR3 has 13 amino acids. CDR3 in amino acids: CASSVLETGELFF. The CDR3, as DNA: TGTGCCAGCAGTGTCCTAGAGACCGGGGAGCTGTTTTTT.

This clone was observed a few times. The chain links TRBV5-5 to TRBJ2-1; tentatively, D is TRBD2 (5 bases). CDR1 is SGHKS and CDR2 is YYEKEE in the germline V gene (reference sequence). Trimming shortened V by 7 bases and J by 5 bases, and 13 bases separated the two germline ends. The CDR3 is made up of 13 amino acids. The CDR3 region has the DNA TGTGCCAGCGGCCCACTAGTTGACAATGAGCAGTTCTTC. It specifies CASGPLVDNEQFF.

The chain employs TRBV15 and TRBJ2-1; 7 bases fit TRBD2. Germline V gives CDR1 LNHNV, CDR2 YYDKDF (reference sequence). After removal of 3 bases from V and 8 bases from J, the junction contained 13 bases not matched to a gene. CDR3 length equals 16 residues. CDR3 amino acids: CATSRGGSGIPHEQFF. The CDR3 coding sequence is TGTGCCACCAGCAGGGGAGGGAGCGGGATACCCCATGAGCAGTTCTTC.

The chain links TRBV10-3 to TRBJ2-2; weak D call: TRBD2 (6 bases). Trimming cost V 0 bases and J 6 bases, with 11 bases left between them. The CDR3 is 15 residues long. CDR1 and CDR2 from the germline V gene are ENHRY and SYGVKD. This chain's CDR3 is CAISESEGRAGELFF. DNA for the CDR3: TGTGCCATCAGTGAGTCGGAGGGGAGAGCCGGGGAGCTGTTTTTT.

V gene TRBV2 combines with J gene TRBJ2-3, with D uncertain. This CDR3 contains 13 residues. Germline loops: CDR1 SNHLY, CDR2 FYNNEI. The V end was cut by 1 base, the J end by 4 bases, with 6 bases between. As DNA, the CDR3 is TGTGCCAGCAGTGAAGAGTCAGCAGATACGCAGTATTTT. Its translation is CASSEESADTQYF.